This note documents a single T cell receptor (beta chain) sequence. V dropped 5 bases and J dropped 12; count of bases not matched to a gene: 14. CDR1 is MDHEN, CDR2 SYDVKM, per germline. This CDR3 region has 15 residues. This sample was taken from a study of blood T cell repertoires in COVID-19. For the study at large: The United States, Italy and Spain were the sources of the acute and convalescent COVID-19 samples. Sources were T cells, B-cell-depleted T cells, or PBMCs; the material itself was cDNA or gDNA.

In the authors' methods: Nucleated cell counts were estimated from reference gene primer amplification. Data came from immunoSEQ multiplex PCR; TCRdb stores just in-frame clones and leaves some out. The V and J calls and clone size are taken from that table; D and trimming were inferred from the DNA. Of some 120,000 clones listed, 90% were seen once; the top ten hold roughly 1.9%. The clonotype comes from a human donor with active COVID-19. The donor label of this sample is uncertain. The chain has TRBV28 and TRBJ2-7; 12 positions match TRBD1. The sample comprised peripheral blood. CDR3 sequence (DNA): TGTGCCAGCAGTCTACCGGGACAGGGGGCGATCGTGGGGTACTTC. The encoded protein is CASSLPGQGAIVGYF. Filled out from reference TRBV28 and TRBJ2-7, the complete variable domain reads DVKVTQSSRYLVKRTGEKVFLECVQDMDHENMFWYRQDPGLGLRLIYFSYDVKMKEKGDIPEGYSVSREKKERFSLILESASTNQTSMYLCASSLPGQGAIVGYFGPGTRLTVT.